The clone carrying this T cell receptor beta chain is a singleton in its sample. These data belong to a study of somatic mutations in cytotoxic T cells in rheumatoid arthritis. CDR3 length: 16 residues. V lost 2 bases, J lost 1 base, and 3 bases stayed unmatched. Germline CDR1 and CDR2: MNHNY and SVGAGI (reference sequence). This table comes from immunoSEQ multiplex PCR, and its TCRdb copy is limited to in-frame clones, with some not included. Of 6,800 or so clones in the sample, about 90% were seen once. The sample comprised CD8+ T cells sorted from blood. This clonotype was sampled from a man aged 35 to 55 with rheumatoid arthritis. The chain couples TRBV6-6 to TRBJ2-3; TRBD1 matches 10 bases. The CDR3 DNA reads as TGTGCCAGCAGTTACCCGACAGGGGGCGGCACAGATACGCAGTATTTT. Amino acids: CASSYPTGGGTDTQYF.